What follows describes a single TCR beta chain. Antigen unknown. The source of the sample is a study of radiotherapy plus CTLA-4 blockade in lung cancer. About the research overall: Objective response rate was over 15%; disease control rate, approximately 28%.

Measured with immunoSEQ multiplex PCR; TCRdb has only the in-frame clones, and not every one. The table records about 46,000 clones, about 76% of them present only once. With ipilimumab providing CTLA-4 blockade, focal radiation was administered to patients who had chemo-refractory metastatic non-small-cell lung cancer. Study-wide results and caveats: Among reported predictors of response, early blood T cell clone dynamics with interferon-beta performed best. An expansion of tumor-derived TCR clones occurred in blood after radiotherapy plus ipilimumab.

V lost 5 bases and J lost 4; bases outside the gene matches: 6. The V gene's germline CDR1 is SGHTA and CDR2 FQGNSA. The CDR3 spans 15 residues. The specimen was peripheral blood, collected from a patient treated with radiotherapy plus ipilimumab. The receptor was derived from a human donor with non-small cell lung cancer who had a complete response to radiotherapy plus ipilimumab. The gene calls are TRBV7-2 and TRBJ1-1, with 11 bases identical to TRBD1. DNA of the CDR3: TGTGCCAGCAGCCCTCGGACAGGGGGCCTCACTGAAGCTTTCTTT. Protein sequence: CASSPRTGGLTEAFF.